This T cell receptor (beta chain) came from a study of molecular identifiers for immune sequencing clone quantification. Overall study: For replicates, RNA isolated from roughly 20,000 or 100,000 naive CD8 cells was divided into five portions, of which four were sequenced. The study, taken as a whole, reports: Detection of one spiked Jurkat cell's TCR RNA reportedly worked in 1 million or so naive cells.

Points on this clonotype: What it recognizes is unknown.

Libraries of bulk TCR were made by previously described methods (with listed TCR primers). One entry per CDR3 protein results from TCRdb running MiXCR on the PCR reads. This table has about half a million distinct CDR3 sequences, 25% appearing once. V lost 6 bases, J lost 1 base, and 9 bases stayed unmatched. The CDR3 contains 16 residues. The receptor comes from a human donor in good health. Some libraries in this study had Jurkat cell RNA spiked in. V and J are TRBV12-3 or TRBV12-4 and TRBJ2-5, with TRBD1 matching 9 bases. The source material was naive CD8+ T cells from blood, with Jurkat cell RNA spiked in. Subset here: FACS-sorted CD8+CD4-CCR7+CD45RA+ naive T cells. The DNA of the CDR3 is TGTGCCAGCAGACCGTCTGGGGACAGGGTCCAAGAGACCCAGTACTTC. Residues: CASRPSGDRVQETQYF.